Each of the 16 T cell receptor beta chains below was sequenced from the same sample in a study of response to subunit inactivated influenza vaccine. TCRdb reprocessed the RT-PCR reads with MiXCR, giving one entry per CDR3 protein. The sample records 500,000 or so distinct CDR3 sequences, approximately 17% being singletons. Source: CD4+ T cells sorted from PBMCs, taken 23 to 25 months after vaccination. The source is a man aged 45 to 75 who received an inactivated influenza vaccine.

The J gene is TRBJ2-4, the V gene TRBV7-2; D may correspond to TRBD1 or TRBD2 (7 bases each). The CDR3 totals 15 residues. Germline CDR1 and CDR2: SGHTA and FQGNSA. The ends were cut back, 5 bases at V and 9 bases at J, with 20 bases in the middle. CDR3: CASSPQGGSGAIQYF. For the CDR3, the DNA is TGTGCCAGCAGCCCGCAGGGGGGGTCCGGGGCCATTCAGTACTTC.

The chain is built from TRBV6-1 and TRBJ1-1; 8 positions agree with TRBD1. V dropped 8 bases and J dropped 4; count of bases not matched to a gene: 9. Germline values: CDR1 MNHNS, CDR2 SASEGT. The CDR3 runs 14 residues. CDR3 sequence (DNA): TGTGCCAGCGGGTTCAGGGGGCAAGTCACTGAAGCTTTCTTT. Protein: CASGFRGQVTEAFF.

This clonotype was detected only a few times. This chain uses TRBV6-6 with TRBJ2-7; D call uncertain. The CDR3 runs 13 residues. The ends were cut back, 2 bases at V and 6 bases at J, with 11 bases in the middle. In germline, CDR1 is MNHNY, CDR2 SVGAGI (reference sequence). This chain's CDR3 is CASSYPKSSEQYF. The DNA of the CDR3 is TGTGCCAGCAGTTACCCTAAAAGCTCCGAGCAGTACTTC.

The chain carries TRBV4-3 and TRBJ1-2; unclear D gene. V lost 0 bases, J lost 7 bases, and 15 bases lay in between. The CDR3 sequence is 15 residues long. The V gene's germline CDR1 is LGHNA and CDR2 YSLEER. CDR3 residues: CASSQESIVIAGYTF. The CDR3 DNA reads as TGCGCCAGCAGCCAAGAATCCATAGTAATTGCTGGCTACACCTTC.

Here the CDR3 reads CASSYKLTGASYEQYF. The CDR3 DNA sequence: TGTGCCAGCAGTTACAAGTTGACAGGGGCGTCCTACGAGCAGTACTTC. The V gene is TRBV6-5, the J gene TRBJ2-7; TRBD1 matches 8 bases. CDR1 is MNHEY, CDR2 SVGAGI, per germline. Unmatched junction bases numbered 7, after V lost 2 bases and J lost 1 base. The CDR3 loop spans 16 amino acids.

This sequence joins TRBV7-9 and TRBJ1-1; D call uncertain. The CDR3 runs 15 residues. The germline CDR1 and CDR2 sequences are SEHNR and FQNEAQ (reference sequence). V gave up 4 bases and J gave up 1 base, with 13 bases separating them. DNA for the CDR3: TGTGCCAGCAGCTACTCTTCAGCTGGGAACACTGAAGCTTTCTTT. Its protein product is CASSYSSAGNTEAFF.

The rearrangement joins TRBV12-3 or TRBV12-4 to TRBJ2-7; the match to TRBD2 covers 7 bases. Trimming at V came to 5 bases and at J to 1 base, leaving 8 bases not matched to a gene. This CDR3 comprises 15 residues. Written as DNA, the CDR3 is TGTGCCAGCAGTCCCAAGCGGGAATTTTCCTACGAGCAGTACTTC. Its translation: CASSPKREFSYEQYF.

The chain is built from TRBV2 and TRBJ2-5; unclear D gene. Germline CDR1 SNHLY, CDR2 FYNNEI. Trimming took 7 bases from V and 5 from J, leaving 11 bases between them. This CDR3 has 12 amino acids. In DNA form, the CDR3 reads TGTGCCAGCAATGAGCCAGCGGAGACCCAGTACTTC. Its protein product is CASNEPAETQYF.

The rearrangement uses TRBV20-1 and TRBJ2-5, with 8 bases aligning to TRBD1. The CDR3 contains 15 residues. Germline V gene lookup returns CDR1 DFQATT and CDR2 SNEGSKA (reference sequence). The V gene end was trimmed by 0 bases and the J gene end by 4 bases; junction bases not matched to a gene: 7. CDR3: CSARDWTGRRETQYF. CDR3 in DNA: TGCAGTGCTAGAGACTGGACAGGGCGGCGAGAGACCCAGTACTTC.

CDR3 nucleotide sequence: TGTGCCACCAGTGATTCAAAGCGGGGGTTCACAGATACGCAGTATTTT. Protein sequence: CATSDSKRGFTDTQYF. V usage is TRBV24-1 and J usage is TRBJ2-3; 8 positions match TRBD2. J was trimmed by 2 bases and V by 2 bases; bases with no gene match: 5. Germline CDR1 KGHDR, CDR2 SFDVKD. This CDR3 region has 16 residues.

This clonotype was counted many times. The chain couples TRBV7-9 to TRBJ1-1, with D perhaps matching TRBD1 (5 bases). CDR3 length equals 14 residues. V gave up 2 bases and J gave up 2 bases, with 9 bases separating them. Germline V gene data show CDR1 as SEHNR and CDR2 as FQNEAQ (reference sequence). The CDR3 region is CASSLQTGNTEAFF. CDR3 coding DNA: TGTGCCAGCAGCTTACAAACAGGAAACACTGAAGCTTTCTTT. Full variable domain (rest looked up from reference TRBV7-9 and TRBJ1-1): DTGVSQNPRHKITKRGQNVTFRCDPISEHNRLYWYRQTLGQGPEFLTYFQNEAQLEKSRLLSDRFSAERPKGSFSTLEIQRTEQGDSAMYLCASSLQTGNTEAFFGQGTRLTVV.

This clonotype showed up just a few times. The CDR3 nucleotides read TGTGCCAGCAGCCCTACTAGCGCAGAGACCCAGTACTTC. This sequence encodes CASSPTSAETQYF. This chain joins TRBV4-2 and TRBJ2-5; 7 bases are shared with TRBD2. The CDR3 length is 13 residues. J was trimmed by 4 bases and V by 4 bases; bases with no gene match: 3. The germline CDR1 and CDR2 sequences are LGHNA and YNFKEQ.

About this clonotype: A junction boundary mismatches the germline segment, possibly from a read error. The chain couples TRBV7-7 to TRBJ2-3; D gene unclear. CDR1 is SSHAT, CDR2 FNYEAQ, per germline (reference sequence). The CDR3 sequence is 13 residues long. DNA for the CDR3: TGTGCTAGCAGCTCCCAGGAGAGAATGGCGCAGTATTTT. Protein: CASSSQERMAQYF.

This clonotype was detected only a few times. The rearrangement links TRBV7-2 to TRBJ2-7; 8 positions agree with TRBD1. The junction had 10 bases not matched to a gene; V was cut back by 3 bases and J by 6 bases. The CDR3 contains 15 residues. CDR1 and CDR2 (germline): SGHTA, FQGNSA. CDR3 nucleotide sequence: TGTGCCAGCAGCTTCCAGGCCCGGACAGGGTTCGAGCAGTACTTC. It specifies CASSFQARTGFEQYF.

This clonotype showed up just a few times. This sequence joins TRBV20-1 and TRBJ2-7; 8 positions agree with TRBD1. Germline lookup yields CDR1 DFQATT and CDR2 SNEGSKA (reference sequence). This CDR3 is 14 amino acids long. With V trimmed by 4 bases and J by 2 bases, 7 bases remained unmatched. CDR3 in amino acids: CSAKQGGRTYEQYF. The CDR3 region has the DNA TGCAGTGCTAAACAGGGGGGTAGAACCTACGAGCAGTACTTC.

This clonotype was seen more than once but under ten times. The CDR3 sequence: CASSYTLLSGGIYNEQFF. The CDR3 nucleotides are TGTGCCAGCAGTTACACCCTCCTTAGCGGGGGGATTTACAATGAGCAGTTCTTC. This chain joins TRBV6-2 or TRBV6-3 and TRBJ2-1; TRBD2 matches 10 bases. CDR3 length: 18 amino acids. V lost 2 bases, J lost 4 bases, and 11 bases stayed unmatched. Germline V gene data show CDR1 as MNHEY and CDR2 as SVGEGT.